This T cell receptor beta chain appears in the sequencing data of a study of cytomegalovirus exposure and HLA in healthy donors. Whole-study context: Among 398 genotyped donors, 65% to 90% fell in the Caucasian-associated ancestry cluster. Broader study findings: In a later analysis, HLA-C alleles had the fewest associated TCRs, DRB1 alleles the most.

This clone was found a few times. Antigen specificity is unknown. The CDR3 loop spans 12 amino acids. V was clipped by 3 bases and J by 9 bases, with 9 bases between them. In germline, CDR1 is SGHTA, CDR2 FQGNSA. The PCR employed 60 Vbeta primers together with 13 Jbeta primers. Sequencing used immunoSEQ multiplex PCR; TCRdb keeps in-frame clones, though not all of them. There are approximately 80,000 clones in the sample; around 70% occur only once, and about a fifth lies in the top ten. This receptor was taken from a man aged 25 to 40 in good health and CMV-seropositive. V and J are TRBV7-2 and TRBJ1-5; tentatively, D is TRBD1 (6 bases). Sequenced sample: PBMCs. DNA for the CDR3: TGTGCCAGCAGCTTGACAGGTGGGCCCCAGCATTTT. Amino acids: CASSLTGGPQHF.